Listed here are 3 T cell receptor beta chains from one sample, sequenced in a study of T cells in localized non-small cell lung cancer (dated by TCRdb to the early 2020s). Library preparation employed the immunoSEQ multiplex PCR assay. The table was pulled from immuneACCESS by TCRdb, which kept in-frame rearrangements only. Such tables lose some clones; where checked, under half of the loss comes from unresolved V genes, and the rest has no known cause. The sample includes tens of thousands of clones, with approximately 84% observed a single time. Over 2.5% of the sample is held by the ten biggest clonotypes. Source: peripheral blood, taken before any cancer treatment. Receptors were obtained from a man aged 35 to 69 with stage I lung adenocarcinoma.

The chain recombines TRBV6-1 with TRBJ1-5, with D perhaps matching TRBD1 (6 bases). The V gene's germline CDR1 is MNHNS and CDR2 SASEGT. The CDR3 loop spans 15 amino acids. V dropped 8 bases and J dropped 4 bases, with 18 bases sitting between them. The DNA for the CDR3 is TGTGCCAGCCTAAATCCGGGACATTCTAATCAGCCCCAGCATTTT. Protein: CASLNPGHSNQPQHF.

This chain links TRBV9 with TRBJ1-2, with D unresolved. Trimming removed 2 bases from V and 3 bases from J, with 14 bases in between. CDR1 and CDR2 from the germline V gene are SGDLS and YYNGEE. CDR3 size: 15 residues. The CDR3 DNA sequence: TGTGCCAGCAGCGTTGGAATGTTAGGCGACTATGGCTACACCTTC. Translated: CASSVGMLGDYGYTF.

This clone was detected only once. This chain joins TRBV28 and TRBJ1-1, with D maybe TRBD1 (6 bases). Trimming cost V 10 bases and J 2 bases, with 20 bases left between them. The CDR3 consists of 15 residues. Looked up from germline, CDR1 is MDHEN and CDR2 is SYDVKM. DNA for the CDR3: TGTGCCACTACCGAGGGCGACAGGCTAAACACTGAAGCTTTCTTT. Its translation: CATTEGDRLNTEAFF. Full variable domain (outside the CDR3, taken from reference TRBV28 and TRBJ1-1): DVKVTQSSRYLVKRTGEKVFLECVQDMDHENMFWYRQDPGLGLRLIYFSYDVKMKEKGDIPEGYSVSREKKERFSLILESASTNQTSMYLCATTEGDRLNTEAFFGQGTRLTVV.